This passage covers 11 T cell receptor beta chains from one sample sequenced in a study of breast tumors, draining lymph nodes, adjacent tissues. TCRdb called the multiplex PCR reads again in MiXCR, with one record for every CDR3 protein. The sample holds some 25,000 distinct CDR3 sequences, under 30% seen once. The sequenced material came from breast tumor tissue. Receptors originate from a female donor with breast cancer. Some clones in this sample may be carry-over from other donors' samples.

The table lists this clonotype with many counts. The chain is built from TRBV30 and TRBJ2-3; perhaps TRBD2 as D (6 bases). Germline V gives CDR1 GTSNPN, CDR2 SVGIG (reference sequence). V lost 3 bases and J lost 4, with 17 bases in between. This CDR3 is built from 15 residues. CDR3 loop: CAWRTPGSGADTQYF. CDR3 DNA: TGTGCCTGGAGAACCCCCGGTTCGGGAGCAGATACGCAGTATTTT.

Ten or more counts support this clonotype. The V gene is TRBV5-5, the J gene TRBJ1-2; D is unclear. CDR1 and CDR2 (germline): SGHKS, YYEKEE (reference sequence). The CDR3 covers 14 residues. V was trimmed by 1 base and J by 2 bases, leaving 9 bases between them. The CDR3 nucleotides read TGTGCCAGCAGCTTGAGCATAACCAACTATGGCTACACCTTC. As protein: CASSLSITNYGYTF.

CDR3 loop: CSAPVGGGAYEQYF. CDR3 DNA sequence: TGCAGTGCCCCGGTCGGGGGGGGGGCCTACGAGCAGTACTTC. The chain uses TRBV20-1 and TRBJ2-7; TRBD2 aligns across 8 bases. The CDR3 runs to 14 residues. Germline-derived CDR1 and CDR2 are DFQATT and SNEGSKA (reference sequence). V was clipped by 6 bases and J by 2 bases; unmatched bases: 9.

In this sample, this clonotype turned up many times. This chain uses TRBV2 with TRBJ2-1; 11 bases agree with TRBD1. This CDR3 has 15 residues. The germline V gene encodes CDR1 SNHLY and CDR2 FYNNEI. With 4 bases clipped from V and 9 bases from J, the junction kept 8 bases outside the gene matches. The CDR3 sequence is CASSGSRTGGPEQFF. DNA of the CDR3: TGTGCCAGCAGTGGATCTAGGACAGGGGGCCCTGAGCAGTTCTTC.

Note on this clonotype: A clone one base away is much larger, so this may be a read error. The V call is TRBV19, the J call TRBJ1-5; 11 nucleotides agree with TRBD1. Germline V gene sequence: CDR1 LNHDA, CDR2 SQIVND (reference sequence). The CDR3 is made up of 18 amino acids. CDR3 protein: CASSDQGTGGLSNQPQQF. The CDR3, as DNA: TGTGCCAGTAGTGACCAAGGGACAGGGGGATTGAGCAATCAGCCCCAGCAGTTT.

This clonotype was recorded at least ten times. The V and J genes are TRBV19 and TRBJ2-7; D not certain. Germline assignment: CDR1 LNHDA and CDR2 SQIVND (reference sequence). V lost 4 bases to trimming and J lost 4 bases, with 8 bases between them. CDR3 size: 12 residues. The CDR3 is CASSTNRYEQYF. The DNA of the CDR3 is TGTGCCAGTAGTACCAACCGGTACGAGCAGTACTTC.

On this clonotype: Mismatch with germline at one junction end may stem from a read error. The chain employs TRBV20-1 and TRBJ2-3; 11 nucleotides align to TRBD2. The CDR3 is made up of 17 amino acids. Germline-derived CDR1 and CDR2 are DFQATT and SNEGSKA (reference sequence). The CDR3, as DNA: TGCAGCGCTAGAGGTGGGCTAGCGGGAGGTCGCACAGATACGCAGTATTTT. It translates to CSARGGLAGGRTDTQYF.

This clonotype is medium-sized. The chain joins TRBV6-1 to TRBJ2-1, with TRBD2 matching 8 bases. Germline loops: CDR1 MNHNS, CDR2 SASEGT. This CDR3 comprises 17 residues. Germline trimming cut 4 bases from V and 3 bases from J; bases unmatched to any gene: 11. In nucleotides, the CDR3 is TGTGCCAGCAGTGTTCTTTCAGCGGGAGAAATCTACAATGAGCAGTTCTTC. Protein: CASSVLSAGEIYNEQFF.

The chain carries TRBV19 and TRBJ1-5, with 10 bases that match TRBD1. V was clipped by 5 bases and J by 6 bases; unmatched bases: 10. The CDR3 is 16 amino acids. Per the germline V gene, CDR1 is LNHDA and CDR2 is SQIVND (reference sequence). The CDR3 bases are TGTGCCAGTAGTCCGAAACAGGACAGGGGGTTTCAGCCCCAGCATTTT. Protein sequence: CASSPKQDRGFQPQHF.

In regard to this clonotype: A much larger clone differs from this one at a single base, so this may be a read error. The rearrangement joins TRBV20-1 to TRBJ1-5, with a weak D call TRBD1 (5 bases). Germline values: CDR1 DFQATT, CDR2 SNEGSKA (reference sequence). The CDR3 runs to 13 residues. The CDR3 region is CGTGGKGYQPQHF. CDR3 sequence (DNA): TGCGGGACTGGGGGAAAGGGTTATCAGCCCCAGCATTTT.

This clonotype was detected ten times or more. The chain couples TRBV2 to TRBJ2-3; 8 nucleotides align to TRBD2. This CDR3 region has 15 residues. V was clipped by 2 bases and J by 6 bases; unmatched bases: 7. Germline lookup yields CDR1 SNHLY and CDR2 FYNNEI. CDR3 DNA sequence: TGTGCCAGCAGTGAACAGCGGGAGTTTTTTGATACGCAGTATTTT. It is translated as CASSEQREFFDTQYF.